The entry below describes one T cell receptor (beta chain). This clone was picked up a small number of times. Its antigen is unknown. No base quality information exists; no much larger clone differs at one position. These data are taken from a study of memory B cells and T cells in multiple sclerosis (dated by TCRdb to about 2018). At the level of the whole study: In multiple sclerosis patients, the study set the TCR beta repertoires of autoproliferating peripheral T cells against those of T cells infiltrating brain lesions. Two multiple sclerosis patients were included in the TCR sequencing because brain lesions obtained at autopsy or brain-infiltrating cells obtained from biopsy were available for them. Broad study findings and their caveats: Because clone-set sizes varied across compartments, the counts of shared clonotypes were affected, making normalization necessary.

Genomic DNA was extracted, and the immunoSEQ Platform was used to amplify TCRbeta CDR3 regions from that DNA. The immunoSEQ assay combined multiplex PCR with high-throughput sequencing and a vendor bioinformatics pipeline. In the source study's methods: After discarding non-productive sequences and any CDR3s under 4 amino acids in length, clonotype frequencies were recalculated for each sample. In immunoSEQ Analyzer 2.0, shared clonotypes were identified as identical CDR3 amino acid, V gene and J gene sequences. To normalize repertoire overlap, the number of shared clonotypes was divided by the product of the two clone-set sizes and multiplied by 1000 to give arbitrary units. TCRdb retrieved this table from immuneACCESS and kept in-frame rearrangements only. Not all clones are present; in checked studies, unresolved V genes account for under half, and no reason is known for the remainder. That table gives V, J and clone size, and the DNA gave D and trimming. Present in this sample are about 45,000 clones, over 75% of which were seen just once. Around 1.1% of the sample comes from the top ten.

After CFSE-labeled PBMCs were cultured without a stimulus, the autoproliferating (CFSEdim) and non-proliferating (CFSEhi) T cell fractions were sequenced separately. A total of 5x10^7 CFSE-labeled PBMCs were cultured for 7 to 8 days without stimulus, and replicate wells were then pooled. PBMCs were labeled with around 0.45 uM CFSE and cultured without exogenous stimuli in serum-free AIM-V medium. PBMCs were obtained by Ficoll density gradient centrifugation and kept cryopreserved until use. Using a FACSAria III, live 7-AAD-negative cells were sorted, then washed with PBS and stored frozen at -80 degrees C as dry pellets. V loses 6 bases of germline sequence and J loses 5 bases, and the interval between the two ends is 13 bases. CDR1 and CDR2 (LNHDA, SQIVND) derive from the germline V gene (reference sequence). Reading from cysteine to phenylalanine, the CDR3 counts 14 amino acids. Only CDR3 DNA remains: 42 bases, in frame from the first base.

Rearrangement joined TRBV19 to TRBJ2-2, and TRBD1 may be the D gene, going by 6 matching bases. The sequenced sample was PBMCs from blood kept in culture. The receptor was derived from a human donor with multiple sclerosis. The DNA sequence follows: TGTGCCAGTAGCTACAGGGTTCGGACCGGGGAGCTGTTTTTT. Its protein is CASSYRVRTGELFF.